A single TCR beta chain is shown here with its context. Its antigen specificity is not known. No per-base quality is available; no much larger clone lies one base away. Genomic DNA was used as template for profiling of TCR beta VDJ combinations and CDR3 sequences. An Illumina HiSeq 2000 was used for TCR repertoire sequencing. The study's processing was this. TRBV/TRBJ rearrangement plots, CDR3 size and DJ length profiles, and Simpson's diversity index were used to assess repertoires. The immunodominant clone was defined as the most abundant DNA sequence in deep sequencing data. CDR3 amino acid sequences were checked for sharing between subjects and were compared against published repertoires and the VDJdb database. The public reads were reprocessed in TCRdb via fastp at Q25 and MiXCR, keeping in-frame beta chains. Merged by CDR3 protein, the rows form single entries marked with the most common genes and DNA. These V and J calls are TCRdb output, not the study's own analysis. The sample table records roughly 130,000 distinct CDR3 sequences; roughly 50% of these occur just once. About 2.5% of the sample goes to the ten largest clones.

The data belong to a study of CD8+CD57+ T cells in acquired aplastic anemia (dated by TCRdb to between 2018 and 2020). With respect to the entire study: Extracted DNA from sorted CD4+ and CD8+ cells averaged about 2.9 ug, ranging from about 0.19 to 30 ug. An average of roughly 10 million reads for CD4+ cells and 11 million to 12 million reads for CD8+ cells was obtained from healthy donor samples.

The study deep-sequenced TCR repertoires of sorted CD4+ and CD8+ blood T cells from severe aplastic anemia patients and healthy subjects. Ficoll-Paque density gradient centrifugation was used to isolate peripheral blood mononuclear cells. Before DNA extraction, CD4+ and CD8+ T cells were sorted with FACS or magnetic beads. Overall study results and their limits: Patients and healthy controls showed no significant difference in CD8+ Simpson's diversity (P=0.060). Twenty-nine CD8+ CDR3 sequences were found in both patients and controls but appeared to be highly expressed in patients and within the immunodominant clones of the patients.

The receptor's source is a human donor in good health, serving as a control. Sequenced sample: sorted CD4+, CD8+, or CD8+CD57+ T cells (not recorded which) from PBMCs.

The DNA sequence is as follows: TGTGCCAGCAGCTCTAAGTCGGGGGCGCGGGAGACCCAGTACTTC. This encodes CASSSKSGARETQYF. The chain couples TRBV7-2 to TRBJ2-5; the D segment might be TRBD1 or TRBD2, since each matches 6 bases. From the germline V gene, CDR1 is SGHTA and CDR2 is FQGNSA. The CDR3 numbers 15 residues from cysteine through phenylalanine. Only CDR3 DNA is held: 45 bases, read in frame from base 1. V is cut by 4 bases and J by 5 bases, and the space between the germline ends is 17 bases.